This T cell receptor beta chain was observed in a study of regulatory T cells in long-lasting Graves disease (dated by TCRdb to the early 2020s). About the study as a whole: Patients with newly diagnosed Graves' disease had been on antithyroid drugs for under 3 months. Peripheral blood TCR sequencing and RNA sequencing compared persistent Graves' disease patients with newly diagnosed Graves' disease patients. The study took place in China and was registered as a clinical trial. A total of around 35 samples underwent TCR sequencing: approximately 13 from persistent and 20 from newly diagnosed Graves' disease patients. Summary of the overall study and its limitations: Patients with persistent disease shared more public clonotypes (under 3,000) than newly diagnosed patients did (nearly 1,000). Persistent disease showed preferential use of TRBV28, TRBJ1-2 and TRBJ2-5, whereas newly diagnosed disease favored TRBV20-1 and TRBJ2-1. The authors acknowledged the small sample size as a limitation that may reduce accuracy. Persistent Graves' disease patients showed lower TCR Shannon entropy and fewer highly expanded clones than newly diagnosed patients, suggesting clonal expansion. Sequencing and analysis were limited to the TCR beta chain. The study examined only peripheral blood because the primary lesion, thyroid tissue, could not be accessed.

The germline V gene (reference sequence) supplies CDR1 DFQATT and CDR2 SNEGSKA. The CDR3 has 11 amino acids, counting the end cysteine and phenylalanine. Only CDR3 DNA is held: 33 bases, read in frame from base 1. V gives up 7 bases and J gives up 4 bases, and the segment between their germline ends measures 9 bases. Receptors were amplified or captured by multiplex PCR. This sample was sequenced with an Illumina HiSeq 4000. To build TCR beta libraries, CDR3 regions were amplified by Arm-PCR using iRepertoire HTBI primers. Before sequencing, the PCR products underwent gel purification. The paper's data handling went like this. Gene usage analysis of CDR3 amino acid clonotypes used the 62 TRBV and fewer than 15 TRBJ segments found across samples. COPE and FqMerger were used to merge the filtered high-quality paired reads into contigs. Contigs were aligned with BLAST to IMGT TRBV, TRBD and TRBJ reference genes, and CDR3 was defined per IMGT. Highly expanded clones were defined as clonotypes with a frequency above 0.1%. Shannon entropy was used to measure repertoire diversity, and the Gini coefficient was used to measure V-J evenness. A clonotype was considered public if more than one individual shared it. The raw public reads went through TCRdb reprocessing: fastp at Q25, MiXCR clone calling, in-frame beta chains kept. Under each unique CDR3 protein, matching rows form one entry showing the most common genes and DNA. The V and J calls reflect TCRdb's pipeline rather than the authors' work. For this sample there are fewer than 650,000 distinct CDR3 sequences; roughly 15% appear just once. About 18% of the sample goes to the ten largest clones.

Explained via the paper, the time point label denotes: newly diagnosed GD, antithyroid drugs for less than 3 months. For both TCR sequencing and RNA sequencing, RNA was extracted from PBMCs in TRIzol. The diagnosis of Graves' disease followed American Thyroid Association guidelines. Recruitment of patients was carried out at an endocrinology department in Xi'an, China. From each patient, approximately 9.9 milliliters of peripheral blood was collected into an EDTA anticoagulant tube. Ficoll Paque Plus density gradient separation was used to isolate PBMCs, and no additional T cell sorting was done. An Agilent 2100 Bioanalyzer and agarose gel were used to check RNA quality, and a NanoDrop 2000 was used to measure RNA concentration. On this clonotype: What this receptor recognizes is not known. Per-base quality was not reported, and no clone a single base away is much larger than it.

These data also formed part of another study, on T cells in Graves' hyperthyroidism and ophthalmopathy. In that second paper, the authors write: A patient counted as having stable Graves' hyperthyroidism if no progression to ophthalmopathy occurred over 18 months of follow-up. Hyperthyroidism patients were newly diagnosed, with disease duration under 2 months, and aged 18 to 65 years. Any patient with an uncontrolled infection, another autoimmune disease, pregnancy or lactation was excluded. Diagnoses were established on the basis of clinical symptoms, serum thyroxine and TRAb, thyroid ultrasound, and orbital computed tomography. For the first round of RT-PCR on the TCR CDR3, the HTBI primer set was used together with the Qiagen OneStep RT-PCR kit. Blood samples also contained most of the expanded thyroid clonotypes (frequency above 0.001), which suggests that blood repertoires may reflect thyroid immune responses. A model built on a 13 V-J signature distinguished ophthalmopathy from stable hyperthyroidism, reaching about 88% sensitivity and about 81% specificity in cross-validation and 80%/75% in testing. In validation, the model predicted progression to ophthalmopathy a median of 6.5 months before onset, with roughly 71% sensitivity and about 72% specificity. TCR V-J signatures able to tell the groups apart were searched for in a discovery cohort of 95 to 100 patients, of whom around 43 had Graves' ophthalmopathy and about 60 had stable Graves' hyperthyroidism. An independent validation cohort of around 19 hyperthyroidism patients and 17 patients who later progressed to ophthalmopathy tested prospective prediction of ophthalmopathy. The 90 to 100 discovery patients were randomly divided into training and test sets at a 7:3 ratio. In about 6 Graves' hyperthyroidism patients, the study also compared T-cell repertoires from thyroid tissue with T-cell repertoires from blood. Once sampling was done, hyperthyroidism patients were given methimazole at a starting dose of 30 mg daily, whereas ophthalmopathy patients were given high-dose intravenous methylprednisolone. The libraries were constructed in a second round of multiplex PCR and then size-selected and purified. Sequencing of the libraries was done on an Illumina HiSeq2000 using paired-end 100 bp reads. Raw data were processed with SOAPnuke, discarding reads with adapters, uncalled bases, mean Phred below 15, or no exact constant-primer or identifier match. High-quality paired reads were merged using COPE v1.2.5, and each unique nucleotide sequence was defined as a clonotype. Clonotypes were aligned to IMGT TRBV, TRBD and TRBJ reference segments using MiTCR v1.1. The analysis was restricted to V-J combinations with a frequency above 0.0001, which together covered 99% to 99.2% of the repertoires. A TCS score was defined as the ratio between F50 (clonal expansion) and ExV (chaos), using BLOSUM62-based TCRdist between CDR3 peptides within each V-J. Welch's t-statistics and random forest reduced around 510 V-J features to under 15, which were used in a naive Bayes classifier (R e1071). Sample size was not statistically predetermined, and investigators were not blinded to group allocation. The paper reports TCR Vbeta CDR3 sequencing of about 140 peripheral blood samples: around 45 ophthalmopathy, 75 to 80 hyperthyroidism and around 17 progressor patients.

Recombination connected TRBV20-1 to TRBJ2-3; TRBD1 might be the D gene, on 5 matching bases. The specimen was peripheral blood mononuclear cells (PBMCs), collected at new diagnosis, from a patient treated with antithyroid drugs. This receptor was obtained from a woman aged 25 to 39 with Graves disease. Donor details come from another sample of the same person, matched by shared clones. The CDR3 sequence is CSEGSADTQYF. The DNA sequence is TGCAGTGAGGGGTCCGCAGATACGCAGTATTTT.